This section outlines one T cell receptor (beta chain) sequence together with its context. Its antigen has not been determined. Base qualities are not at hand, and no much larger clone is one base apart. The sample originates from a study of shared clonotypes between healthy human individuals (TCRdb year 2020). Concerning the study at large: A couple of women and a few men aged 18 to 49 years were included in the cohort. Blood TCR repertoires of several healthy adults were deeply sequenced to estimate repertoire size and the extent of clonotype sharing between individuals. To increase sequencing depth and limit assay-specific biases, TCR repertoire library preparation and sequencing were carried out by different laboratories using diverse techniques. Per donor, leukapheresis produced somewhere between about 0.94 and 10 billion PBMCs. For each donor, CD4 naive and CD4 memory were each run on three plates, CD8 naive on two plates, and CD8 memory on one plate.

Results and caveats for the whole study, not just this receptor: When a few donors were compared, the shared fraction of clonotypes was about 5.4% for naive CD4, over 3% for naive CD8, more than 2% for memory CD4, and under 0.5% for memory CD8. Because the study included a small number of donors, the genetic and exposure-history diversity represented was limited. Compared with non-shared clonotypes, clonotypes shared by all four sorted-subset donors had higher generation probabilities. Incomplete sequencing was indicated by rarefaction of sorted-subset datasets, despite the large sequencing depth. Naive subsets generally had larger estimated clonotype richness than memory subsets. Sampling was limited to blood, and TCR repertoires in tissue likely differ from TCR repertoires in blood. Pairwise subsampling led to the expectation that sequencing depth would affect the degree of clonotype sharing among donors.

Using the deep immunoSEQ assay, TCR CDR3 regions were amplified from genomic DNA by multiplex PCR. Genomic DNA extracted from each cell subset was distributed evenly over all wells of several immunoSEQ 96-well plates, and each plate served as one replicate. For sorted subsets, approximately 200 ng of genomic DNA, equivalent to around 31,000 T cell genomes, went into each replicate PCR. Purified libraries were quantified with a Qubit 3.0 fluorometer, sized on a Bioanalyzer 2100, and re-quantified with the KAPA Library Quantification kit. A separate single-read 150-cycle Illumina NextSeq 550 flow cell was used to sequence each immunoSEQ 96-well plate. In the authors' own workflow: Because only junctional sequences without quality scores were contained in the immunoSEQ output, filtering matching that applied to full-length reads could not be performed. To assign V/J genes and CDR3, sequences were annotated against IMGT germline references using PyIR, a Python wrapper for IgBLAST v1.9. Any read was removed if the V/J assignment was weak (E-value above 1e-6), the CDR3 was missing, or the read contained stop codons, out-of-frame junctions, or ambiguous translated residues. A V3J clonotype was defined by an identical inferred V gene, J gene, and CDR3 amino acid sequence. The percentage overlap between two repertoires was calculated by dividing the number of shared unique clonotypes by the size of the smaller repertoire. RTK rarefaction, the Chao1 estimator, and Recon v2.1 estimates of unobserved clonotypes were used to assess repertoire richness. Generation probabilities for all TCRbeta clonotypes obtained by the gDNA method from a handful of donors were computed using OLGA. As stored in TCRdb, this immuneACCESS dataset retains in-frame rearrangements with V and J assigned. A fraction of the clones does not appear; measured against another copy, unresolved V genes explain less than half of the discrepancy, and the remainder lacks a known reason. V, J and clone size were drawn from that table, and D and trimming were deduced from the DNA. Present in this sample are around 1.1 million clones, around three quarters of which were seen just once. The top ten clonotypes cover more than 0.85% of the sample.

The junction shows trimming of 7 bases on V and 0 bases on J, plus 7 bases between the germline ends. The germline V gene encodes CDR1 ENHRY and CDR2 SYGVKD. The CDR3 runs 13 residues from the cysteine to the phenylalanine. The kept DNA is CDR3 alone, 39 bases in frame from the first base. The donors were healthy, HIV-negative adults with no recently reported acute infections or vaccinations. Every donor was a Caucasian adult living in Nashville, Tennessee, USA. CD4+ T cells were enriched through magnetic negative selection, after which naive cells were positively selected on CD45RA and the remaining negative fraction served as the memory subset. Blood was obtained by leukapheresis, after which PBMCs were separated by Ficoll-Histopaque density gradient centrifugation and cryopreserved in liquid nitrogen vapor phase. Analytical flow cytometry was used to check the purity and quantity of each magnetically sorted T cell population. From each sorted fraction, genomic DNA was isolated and quantified by UV absorbance on a Nanodrop 2000c.

The TCR originated in a young man in good health. Some clones in this sample may be carry-over from other donors' samples. The chain uses TRBV10-3 and TRBJ1-3; the D segment cannot be called with confidence. The sequencing sample was made of memory CD4+ T cells from PBMCs. The intended sense of this specimen's cell subset or site label: CD45RA-negative fraction. CDR3 region: CAIKSSSGNTIYF. In nucleotides, the sequence is TGTGCCATCAAGAGTAGCTCTGGAAACACCATATATTTT.